In this sample, the clone carrying this T cell receptor (beta chain) turned up once. The antigen is undetermined. The treatment is: around 19 received Ad26.COV2.S at low or high dose, single or two shots; 5 received placebo; per-sample allocation not given. Specimens were obtained on day 63 following the first vaccine or placebo injection. The shot given was an Ad26 vector that makes Wuhan-strain SARS-CoV-2 spike. The data belong to a study of Ad26.COV2.S vaccination and SARS-CoV-2 variants. About the research overall: Doses of Ad26.COV2.S were injected into muscle once or twice, 56 days apart. Points from the study as a whole: Spike-specific responses of CD8+ and CD4+ T cells were reported to display substantial breadth after vaccination. Whether participants received vaccine or placebo, their non-spike TCR breadth was similar.

Trimming removed 4 bases from V and 0 bases from J, with 10 bases in between. This CDR3 has 15 residues. Germline CDR1 is MNHEY and CDR2 is SVGEGT. The protocol was immunoSEQ multiplex PCR, while the TCRdb copy is restricted to in-frame clones and leaves out a portion. The sample lists fewer than 300,000 clones, approximately 87% occurring once. This receptor was taken from a person between 18 and 59 years old who received the Ad26.COV2.S COVID-19 vaccine or a placebo. This chain joins TRBV6-2 or TRBV6-3 and TRBJ2-1; D gene uncertain. The sequences come from peripheral blood, collected in a trial of Ad26.COV2.S vaccine versus placebo. For the CDR3, the DNA is TGTGCCAGCAGTTGGGAACCGAGCTCCTACAATGAGCAGTTCTTC. Amino acids: CASSWEPSSYNEQFF.